The text below deals with one T cell receptor beta chain. Antigen unknown. J gave up 0 bases and V 3 bases, and 3 bases lay outside the gene matches. CDR3 length: 15 amino acids. From germline, CDR1 is SGHRS and CDR2 YFSETQ. These data originate in a study of cytomegalovirus exposure and HLA in healthy donors. Study-wide points: Differences between HLA loci emerged in a later analysis of TCR association rates, with DRB1 most and HLA-C fewest.

The PCR contained 60 Vbeta and 13 Jbeta primers. Assay used: immunoSEQ multiplex PCR; TCRdb lists only in-frame clones, some missing. The sample lists 170,000 or so clones, approximately 78% occurring once. Sequenced material: PBMCs. This receptor was taken from a woman aged 50 to 60 in good health and CMV-seropositive. The chain has TRBV5-1 and TRBJ2-3; 8 bases match TRBD2. DNA of the CDR3: TGCGCCAGCAGCTCGGGGGGGGGCAGCACAGATACGCAGTATTTT. This sequence encodes CASSSGGGSTDTQYF.